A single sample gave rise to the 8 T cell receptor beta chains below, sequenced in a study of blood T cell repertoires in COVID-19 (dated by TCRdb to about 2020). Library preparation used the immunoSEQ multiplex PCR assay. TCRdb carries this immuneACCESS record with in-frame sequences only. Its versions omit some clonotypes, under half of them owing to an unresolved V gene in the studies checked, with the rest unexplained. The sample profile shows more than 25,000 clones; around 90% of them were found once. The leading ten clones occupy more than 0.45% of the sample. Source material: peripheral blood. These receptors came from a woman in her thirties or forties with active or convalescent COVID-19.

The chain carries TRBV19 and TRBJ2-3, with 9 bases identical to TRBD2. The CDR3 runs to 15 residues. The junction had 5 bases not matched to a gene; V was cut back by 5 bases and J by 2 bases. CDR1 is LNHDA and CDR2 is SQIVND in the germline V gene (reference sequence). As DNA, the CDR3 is TGTGCCAGTAGTGCAGCGGGGGGTGTCACAGATACGCAGTATTTT. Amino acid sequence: CASSAAGGVTDTQYF.

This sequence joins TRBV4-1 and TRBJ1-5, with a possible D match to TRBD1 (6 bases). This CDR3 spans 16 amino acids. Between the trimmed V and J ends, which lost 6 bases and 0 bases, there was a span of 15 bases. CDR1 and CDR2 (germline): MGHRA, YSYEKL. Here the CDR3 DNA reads TGCGCCAGCAGTTTTTCCGGGACAACTAGCAATCAGCCCCAGCATTTT. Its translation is CASSFSGTTSNQPQHF.

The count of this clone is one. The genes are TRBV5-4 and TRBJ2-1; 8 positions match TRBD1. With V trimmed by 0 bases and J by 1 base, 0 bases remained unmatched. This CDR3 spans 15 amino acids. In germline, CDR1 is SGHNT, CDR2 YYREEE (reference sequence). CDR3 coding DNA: TGTGCCAGCAGCTTGGACAGGGGGTCCTACAATGAGCAGTTCTTC. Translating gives CASSLDRGSYNEQFF.

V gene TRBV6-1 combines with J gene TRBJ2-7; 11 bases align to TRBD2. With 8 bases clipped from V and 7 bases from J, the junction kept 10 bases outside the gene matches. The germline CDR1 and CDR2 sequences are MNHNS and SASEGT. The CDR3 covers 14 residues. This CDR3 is CASCIAGGPEEQYF. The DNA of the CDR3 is TGTGCCAGCTGCATAGCGGGGGGGCCTGAGGAGCAGTACTTC.

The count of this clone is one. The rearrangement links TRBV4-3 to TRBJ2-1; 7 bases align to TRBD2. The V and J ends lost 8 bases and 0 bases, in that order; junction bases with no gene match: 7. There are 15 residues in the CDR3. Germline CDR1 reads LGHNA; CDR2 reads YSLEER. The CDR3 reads CASSYSGDSYNEQFF. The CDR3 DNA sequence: TGCGCCAGCTCCTACAGCGGGGACTCCTACAATGAGCAGTTCTTC.

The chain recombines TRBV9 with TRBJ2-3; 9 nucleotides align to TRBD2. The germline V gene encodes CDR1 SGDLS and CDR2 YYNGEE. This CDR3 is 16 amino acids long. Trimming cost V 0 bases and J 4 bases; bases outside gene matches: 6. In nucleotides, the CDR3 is TGTGCCAGCAGCGTAGAAAGCGGGGGGTACGCAGATACGCAGTATTTT. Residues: CASSVESGGYADTQYF.

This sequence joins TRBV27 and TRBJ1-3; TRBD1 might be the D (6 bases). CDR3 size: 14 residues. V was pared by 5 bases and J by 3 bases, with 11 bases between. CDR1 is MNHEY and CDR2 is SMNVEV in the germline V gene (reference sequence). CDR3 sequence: CASSKQGFGNTIYF. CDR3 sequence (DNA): TGTGCCAGCAGTAAACAGGGTTTTGGAAACACCATATATTTT.

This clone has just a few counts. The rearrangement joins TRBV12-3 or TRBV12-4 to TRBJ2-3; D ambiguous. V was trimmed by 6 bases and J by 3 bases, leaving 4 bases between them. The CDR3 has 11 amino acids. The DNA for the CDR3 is TGTGCCAGCAGGCTAACAGATACGCAGTATTTT. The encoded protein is CASRLTDTQYF.